This T cell receptor beta chain came from a study of shared clonotypes between healthy human individuals. Some clones are missing from TCRdb's copy, which holds only in-frame ones; the method was immunoSEQ multiplex PCR. The sample carries about 380,000 clones, about 96% recorded once. This clone was detected only a few times. This sequence originates from a man aged 30 to 39 in good health. Source material: memory CD8+ T cells sorted from blood. The subset was: CD45RO+ cells pooled with CCR7-negative TemRA cells.

In nucleotides, the CDR3 is TGTGCCAGCAGTTTAAGGTTGGGCCGCTATGGCTACACCTTC. As protein: CASSLRLGRYGYTF. This rearrangement joins TRBV28 to TRBJ1-2, with D hard to call. This CDR3 contains 14 residues. Germline values: CDR1 MDHEN, CDR2 SYDVKM. Deletions cut 2 bases from V and 4 bases from J, with 11 bases between.